Listed here are 18 T cell receptor beta chains from one sample, sequenced in a study of blood T cells in healthy people across ages. The second PCR ran roughly 7 to 12 cycles with a sample-barcoded 5' primer and J-beta primers. Each CDR3 protein is one row after TCRdb ran MiXCR on the 5' RACE reads. The repertoire includes approximately 880,000 distinct CDR3 sequences, roughly 43% of them detected once, and under 15% sits in the top ten. Sequenced input: blood. All receptors derive from a man younger than 40 in good health.

This chain connects TRBV6-1 to TRBJ2-5, with a tentative D call TRBD2 (7 bases). This CDR3 contains 13 residues. Trimming shortened V by 11 bases and J by 2 bases, and 15 bases separated the two germline ends. CDR1 and CDR2 from the germline V gene are MNHNS and SASEGT. CDR3 sequence reads: CASRGAIQETQYF. The CDR3, as DNA: TGTGCCTCTCGGGGGGCCATTCAAGAGACCCAGTACTTC.

The V call is TRBV5-6, the J call TRBJ2-4, with D uncertain. The CDR3 is 14 residues long. The germline gives CDR1 SGHDT, CDR2 YYEEEE. V was shortened by 3 bases and J by 3 bases, with 10 bases between the two germline ends. DNA of the CDR3: TGTGCCAGCAGCTCCACCCTGGACAAAAACATTCAGTACTTC. This translates into CASSSTLDKNIQYF. The complete variable domain, with remaining parts taken from reference TRBV5-6 and TRBJ2-4, reads DAGVTQSPTHLIKTRGQQVTLRCSPKSGHDTVSWYQQALGQGPQFIFQYYEEEERQRGNFPDRFSGHQFPNYSSELNVNALLLGDSALYLCASSSTLDKNIQYFGAGTRLSVL.

The chain is built from TRBV12-3 or TRBV12-4 and TRBJ1-4; unclear D gene. V dropped 6 bases and J dropped 2 bases, with 16 bases sitting between them. This CDR3 comprises 16 residues. The CDR3, as DNA: TGTGCCAGCAGCTCAAAAGGCCGGGGTACTAATGAAAAACTGTTTTTT. Translated: CASSSKGRGTNEKLFF.

In the case of this clonotype: Possible read error: a much larger clone is one base away. The V gene is TRBV7-6, the J gene TRBJ2-3; 9 bases map to TRBD1. Germline V lookup: CDR1 SGHVS, CDR2 FNYEAQ. The CDR3 extends over 15 amino acids. The V and J ends lost 4 bases and 3 bases, in that order; junction bases with no gene match: 5. The CDR3 region has the DNA TGTGCCAGCAGCTCAGGGACAGGGAAGACAGATACGCAGTATTTT. Translation gives CASSSGTGKTDTQYF.

As concerns this clonotype: Compared with germline, one end of the junction differs, possibly owing to a read error. The V and J genes are TRBV14 and TRBJ2-1; TRBD2 might be the D (6 bases). The CDR3 has 18 residues. Germline CDR1 SGHDN, CDR2 FVKESK. The CDR3 region is CASNQYLNRLGENNEQFF. For the CDR3, the DNA is TGTGCCAGCAACCAATATTTAAATCGACTAGGCGAAAACAATGAGCAGTTCTTC.

The rearrangement uses TRBV15 and TRBJ2-3; no clear D gene. The V end lost 0 bases, the J end lost 0 bases, and 19 bases lay between the germline ends. Germline CDR1 reads LNHNV; CDR2 reads YYDKDF (reference sequence). The CDR3 is 19 amino acids. The CDR3 is CATSRDLGSGPPSTDTQYF. The CDR3 DNA reads TGTGCCACCAGCAGAGATCTGGGATCCGGGCCTCCTAGCACAGATACGCAGTATTTT.

The chain combines TRBV5-7 with TRBJ2-3; 7 bases align to TRBD1. Being an ORF, TRBV5-7 has a function that is uncertain. This CDR3 region has 15 residues. J lost 1 base, V lost 4 bases, and 6 bases had no gene match. In DNA form, the CDR3 reads TGTGCCAGCAGCAGTGACAGGGAACGCACAGATACGCAGTATTTT. Translation gives CASSSDRERTDTQYF.

With respect to this clonotype: The junction departs from germline at one end; a sequencing error may be responsible. The CDR3 nucleotides are TGCAGTGCTGGAGATCGGCTTAGCGGGGGGCGGGCAGATACGCAGTATTTT. Amino acid sequence: CSAGDRLSGGRADTQYF. The chain recombines TRBV20-1 with TRBJ2-3; 10 bases map to TRBD2. Germline CDR1 DFQATT, CDR2 SNEGSKA (reference sequence). The CDR3 loop spans 17 amino acids.

This chain connects TRBV6-2 or TRBV6-3 to TRBJ2-5; TRBD1 is a possible D gene (5 bases). The CDR3 runs to 15 residues. Germline V gene sequence: CDR1 MNHEY, CDR2 SVGEGT. Between the trimmed V and J ends, which lost 6 bases and 2 bases, there was a span of 16 bases. The CDR3 region is CASRRPTVSQETQYF. CDR3 in DNA: TGTGCCAGCAGGCGTCCGACAGTCTCGCAAGAGACCCAGTACTTC.

A few counts support this clonotype. The V gene is TRBV7-2, the J gene TRBJ2-4; D ambiguous. The CDR3 is made up of 16 amino acids. V was clipped by 4 bases and J by 0 bases, with 13 bases between them. The germline gives CDR1 SGHTA, CDR2 FQGNSA. CDR3 nucleotide sequence: TGTGCCAGCAGCTCCCAACCGAATATAGCCAAAAACATTCAGTACTTC. Translation gives CASSSQPNIAKNIQYF.

In its sample, this clonotype was seen a few times. V usage is TRBV10-3 and J usage is TRBJ2-5; TRBD1 matches at 7 bases. The CDR3 has 13 amino acids. V lost 8 bases, J lost 1 base, and 4 bases stayed unmatched. Germline CDR1 and CDR2: ENHRY and SYGVKD. The CDR3 reads CAIARDSQETQYF. CDR3 DNA sequence: TGTGCCATCGCCCGGGACAGCCAAGAGACCCAGTACTTC.

The J gene is TRBJ2-1, the V gene TRBV9; TRBD2 matches at 9 bases. Trimming cost V 0 bases and J 2 bases; bases outside gene matches: 12. The CDR3 extends over 19 amino acids. Per germline, CDR1 SGDLS and CDR2 YYNGEE. The DNA for the CDR3 is TGTGCCAGCAGCGTAGGGCGGGGGGGACCTATGAAGACCTACAATGAGCAGTTCTTC. The encoded protein is CASSVGRGGPMKTYNEQFF.

This clonotype was observed a few times. This chain joins TRBV7-9 and TRBJ1-6, with D tentatively TRBD1 (5 bases). Deletions cut 4 bases from V and 5 bases from J, with 18 bases between. This CDR3 contains 17 residues. Germline V CDR1 and CDR2: SEHNR, FQNEAQ (reference sequence). The CDR3 loop is CASSSPQGLLNNSPLHF. CDR3 bases: TGTGCCAGCAGCTCACCCCAGGGACTTCTGAATAATTCACCCCTCCACTTT.

V is TRBV12-3 or TRBV12-4 and J is TRBJ2-3; 7 nucleotides agree with TRBD2. The CDR3 has 15 residues. V shed 0 bases and J 4 bases; nucleotides not matched to a gene: 4. The CDR3 spells CASSLAQGGADTQYF. CDR3 nucleotides: TGTGCCAGCAGTTTAGCTCAGGGAGGGGCAGATACGCAGTATTTT.

The chain joins TRBV3-1 to TRBJ2-7, with TRBD1 as a possible D gene (7 bases). The CDR3 consists of 14 residues. Germline V gene lookup returns CDR1 LGHDT and CDR2 YNNKEL (reference sequence). Trimming removed 4 bases at V and 5 bases at J, with 15 bases between. The CDR3 DNA reads as TGTGCCAGCAGCCGCGGCGGGACAGCAAACGAGCAGTACTTC. It specifies CASSRGGTANEQYF.

The V call is TRBV5-1, the J call TRBJ1-2, with no clear D. The CDR3 spans 14 residues. Trimming took 0 bases from V and 6 from J, leaving 12 bases between them. CDR1 SGHRS and CDR2 YFSETQ come from the germline V gene. In DNA form, the CDR3 reads TGCGCCAGCAGCTTGGAACGGGCAGGTAATGGCTACACCTTC. Amino acid sequence: CASSLERAGNGYTF.

This clonotype has just a few counts. The chain couples TRBV20-1 to TRBJ2-3; TRBD2 aligns across 15 bases. Per the germline V gene, CDR1 is DFQATT and CDR2 is SNEGSKA (reference sequence). The J segment lost 0 bases and the V segment lost 5 bases, leaving 6 bases of the junction unmatched. This CDR3 spans 17 amino acids. The CDR3 DNA sequence: TGCAGTGCTGTTGGACTAGCGGGGGGGGTGAGCACAGATACGCAGTATTTT. This sequence encodes CSAVGLAGGVSTDTQYF.

V usage is TRBV12-3 or TRBV12-4 and J usage is TRBJ2-1; the match to TRBD2 covers 8 bases. V was clipped by 6 bases and J by 2 bases; unmatched bases: 3. The CDR3 spans 14 residues. The CDR3 DNA follows: TGTGCCAGCAGCCCACTAGCGGCCTACAATGAGCAGTTCTTC. This codes for CASSPLAAYNEQFF.